The 26 T cell receptor beta chains below come from one sample, sequenced in a study of T cell clonotyping in hematopoietic cell transplantation. Libraries were prepared by immunoSEQ multiplex PCR; TCRdb keeps only in-frame clonotypes and omits some of them. Of about 16,000 clones listed, about nine tenths are singletons. The sample consisted of peripheral blood mononuclear cells. These receptors all stem from a man in his fifties or sixties in good health. Some clones in this sample may be carry-over from other donors' samples.

The V and J genes are TRBV27 and TRBJ1-4; D is possibly TRBD1 (5 bases). Germline values: CDR1 MNHEY, CDR2 SMNVEV (reference sequence). This CDR3 is built from 18 residues. Trimming pared 0 bases from V and 4 bases from J, leaving 18 bases between. Here the CDR3 DNA reads TGTGCCAGCAGTTTATCGAGAAACGGTGGGGGGATTAATGAAAAACTGTTTTTT. Translated, it gives CASSLSRNGGGINEKLFF.

This clone came up once. This chain uses TRBV30 with TRBJ1-2; no firm D call. V was pared by 0 bases and J by 7 bases, with 12 bases between. The CDR3 has 13 amino acids. Germline V gene sequence: CDR1 GTSNPN, CDR2 SVGIG (reference sequence). The CDR3 spells CAWSVQGLFGYTF. DNA of the CDR3: TGTGCCTGGAGTGTACAAGGGTTGTTTGGCTACACCTTC.

The chain joins TRBV4-1 to TRBJ1-5; D gene uncertain. CDR3 size: 13 residues. V shed 2 bases and J shed 6 bases, with 8 bases lying between them. Germline CDR1 and CDR2: MGHRA and YSYEKL. For the CDR3, the DNA is TGCGCCAGCAGCCAACTGACGGGTCAGCCCCAGCATTTT. Translated: CASSQLTGQPQHF.

V and J are TRBV6-1 and TRBJ2-7; perhaps TRBD2 as D (6 bases). The CDR3 is 15 amino acids. The germline V gene has CDR1 MNHNS and CDR2 SASEGT. V was pared by 1 base and J by 3 bases, with 13 bases between. As DNA, the CDR3 is TGTGCCAGCAGTGAAGGGAGCGGGTTCGGCTACGAGCAGTACTTC. Protein: CASSEGSGFGYEQYF.

The chain combines TRBV29-1 with TRBJ1-2; D remains unclear. This CDR3 has 12 residues. Trimming took off 4 bases at V and 8 bases at J, with 14 bases between the two ends. Germline V gene data show CDR1 as SQVTM and CDR2 as ANQGSEA. CDR3 residues: CSVGIMLDGYTF. The CDR3 nucleotides are TGCAGCGTTGGGATAATGTTGGACGGCTACACCTTC.

The V and J genes are TRBV5-1 and TRBJ2-7, with no clear D. Trimming took 0 bases from V and 4 from J, leaving 8 bases between them. Per germline, CDR1 SGHRS and CDR2 YFSETQ. There are 13 residues in the CDR3. CDR3 residues: CASSLAADYEQYF. Written as DNA, the CDR3 is TGCGCCAGCAGCTTGGCTGCGGATTACGAGCAGTACTTC.

A single count supports this clone. This chain links TRBV7-2 with TRBJ2-7; possible D gene TRBD1, 6 bases. The germline CDR1 and CDR2 sequences are SGHTA and FQGNSA. V lost 5 bases and J lost 1, with 9 bases in between. This CDR3 region has 13 residues. The CDR3 nucleotides read TGTGCCAGCAGCCAAGACAGGTCCTACGAGCAGTACTTC. Residues: CASSQDRSYEQYF.

This chain joins TRBV15 and TRBJ2-7; possible D gene TRBD1, 6 bases. This CDR3 region has 13 residues. From germline, CDR1 is LNHNV and CDR2 YYDKDF (reference sequence). The germline V and J ends were trimmed by 3 bases and 6 bases, with 12 bases remaining between them. The chain's CDR3 is CATSSTQGFEQYF. Here the CDR3 DNA reads TGTGCCACCAGCAGCACCCAGGGGTTCGAGCAGTACTTC.

The CDR3, as DNA: TGTGCTACTAGACAGGGGGATTACGAAAAACTGTTTTTT. Protein: CATRQGDYEKLFF. This chain joins TRBV12-5 and TRBJ1-4, with 9 bases fitting TRBD1. CDR3 size: 13 residues. The germline gives CDR1 LGHNT, CDR2 FRNRAP. The V and J ends lost 10 bases and 8 bases, in that order; junction bases with no gene match: 8. Together with reference TRBV12-5 and TRBJ1-4, the CDR3 gives the full variable domain: DARVTQTPRHKVTEMGQEVTMRCQPILGHNTVFWYRQTMMQGLELLAYFRNRAPLDDSGMPKDRFSAEMPDATLATLKIQPSEPRDSAVYFCATRQGDYEKLFFGSGTQLSVL.

The chain has TRBV27 and TRBJ2-5; D is undetermined. The CDR3 sequence is 13 residues long. The germline gives CDR1 MNHEY, CDR2 SMNVEV (reference sequence). V lost 4 bases and J 2 bases, leaving 8 bases between the germline ends. This CDR3 is CASSSNDQETQYF. The CDR3 nucleotides read TGTGCCAGCAGTTCCAACGATCAAGAGACCCAGTACTTC.

The genes are TRBV5-1 and TRBJ1-2, with 7 bases identical to TRBD1. Looked up from germline, CDR1 is SGHRS and CDR2 is YFSETQ. The CDR3 runs to 15 residues. Unmatched junction bases numbered 6, after V lost 4 bases and J lost 0 bases. The CDR3 loop is CASSAQTGTNYGYTF. The CDR3 DNA reads as TGCGCCAGCAGCGCCCAGACAGGGACTAACTATGGCTACACCTTC.

This chain joins TRBV7-6 and TRBJ2-3; no reliable D call. The CDR3 length is 13 residues. Germline V gene lookup returns CDR1 SGHVS and CDR2 FNYEAQ. V was clipped by 1 base and J by 2 bases, with 4 bases between them. DNA for the CDR3: TGTGCCAGCAGCTTAGAGTACACAGATACGCAGTATTTT. The encoded protein is CASSLEYTDTQYF.

The chain joins TRBV23-1 to TRBJ2-5; 7 bases match TRBD1. TRBV23-1 is assigned to the ORF class and has an uncertain function. The CDR3 loop spans 21 amino acids. After removal of 0 bases from V and 3 bases from J, the junction contained 22 bases not matched to a gene. The CDR3 DNA follows: TGCGCCAGCAGTCAATCACCGGGACAGCAACCAATCCTCCGCTACAAAGAGACCCAGTACTTC. Protein sequence: CASSQSPGQQPILRYKETQYF.

This chain connects TRBV7-2 to TRBJ1-5; D call uncertain. The germline V gene encodes CDR1 SGHTA and CDR2 FQGNSA. The V and J ends lost 1 base and 2 bases respectively, with 3 bases between them. The CDR3 is 13 residues long. In DNA, the CDR3 is TGTGCCAGCAGCTTAGTCCGCAATCAGCCCCAGCATTTT. Translation gives CASSLVRNQPQHF.

The J gene is TRBJ2-1, the V gene TRBV4-3; the match to TRBD1 covers 7 bases. The germline gives CDR1 LGHNA, CDR2 YSLEER. The CDR3 contains 17 residues. The V segment lost 4 bases and the J segment 4 bases; nucleotides outside the gene matches: 13. The CDR3 DNA follows: TGCGCCAGCAGCCCCCACTACCCGGTGACAGGGTACAATGAGCAGTTCTTC. Amino acids: CASSPHYPVTGYNEQFF.

J is TRBJ2-6 and V is TRBV1; the table's D call, TRBD2, has no DNA check behind it. TRBV1 corresponds to a pseudogene. The length of the CDR3 is 15 residues. For the CDR3, the DNA is TGCACCAGCAGCCCGACGGCTCCTTCGGGCAACGTCCTGACTTTC. As protein: CTSSPTAPSGNVLTF.

This chain joins TRBV6-5 and TRBJ1-1, with 7 bases matching TRBD1. The CDR3 contains 13 residues. CDR1 and CDR2 (germline): MNHEY, SVGAGI. Trimming removed 7 bases from V and 2 bases from J; junction bases left unmatched: 4. This chain's CDR3 is CASTAGGNTEAFF. Here the CDR3 DNA reads TGTGCCAGCACCGCAGGGGGAAACACTGAAGCTTTCTTT.

The rearrangement joins TRBV4-1 to TRBJ2-7; tentatively, D is TRBD2 (6 bases). CDR1 is MGHRA, CDR2 YSYEKL, per germline. The CDR3 extends over 14 amino acids. V lost 0 bases and J lost 6, with 12 bases in between. CDR3: CASSQEGKEGEQYF. The DNA of the CDR3 is TGCGCCAGCAGCCAAGAGGGAAAGGAGGGCGAGCAGTACTTC.

The V and J genes are TRBV9 and TRBJ2-3; unclear D gene. The germline V and J ends were trimmed by 0 bases and 6 bases, with 11 bases remaining between them. Germline V gene lookup returns CDR1 SGDLS and CDR2 YYNGEE. The CDR3 covers 14 residues. CDR3 bases: TGTGCCAGCAGCGTAGGCTCGACCGGCGATACGCAGTATTTT. Its protein product is CASSVGSTGDTQYF.

This sequence joins TRBV6-5 and TRBJ2-7; 13 bases agree with TRBD2. The V segment lost 6 bases and the J segment 6 bases; nucleotides outside the gene matches: 5. The CDR3 is made up of 14 amino acids. The germline V gene has CDR1 MNHEY and CDR2 SVGAGI. The CDR3 DNA sequence: TGTGCCAGCAGGGGACTAGCGGGAAGATTCGAGCAGTACTTC. Protein: CASRGLAGRFEQYF.

V and J are TRBV6-6 and TRBJ1-1, with D possibly matching TRBD1 (5 bases). Germline CDR1 is MNHNY and CDR2 is SVGAGI (reference sequence). V lost 5 bases and J lost 11, with 12 bases in between. The length of the CDR3 is 11 residues. The DNA for the CDR3 is TGTGCCAGCAGTCGCAGGGTTCGGGCTTTCTTT. Its protein is CASSRRVRAFF.

The chain has TRBV5-1 and TRBJ2-7, with D hard to call. Germline CDR1 and CDR2: SGHRS and YFSETQ. This CDR3 has 12 amino acids. Trimming left V 0 bases short and J 6 bases short, with 7 bases between. The CDR3 sequence is CASSLVYGEQYF. The CDR3 DNA reads TGCGCCAGCAGCTTGGTGTACGGCGAGCAGTACTTC.

This clone was detected only once. J is TRBJ1-6 and V is TRBV5-1, with D uncertain. V lost 0 bases, J lost 8 bases, and 9 bases lay in between. This CDR3 is 14 amino acids long. Germline CDR1 and CDR2: SGHRS and YFSETQ. CDR3 nucleotide sequence: TGCGCCAGCAGCTTGGGGCGTATGGATTCACCCCTCCACTTT. Protein product: CASSLGRMDSPLHF.

The V call is TRBV29-1, the J call TRBJ2-7; D gene ambiguous. Trimming left V 5 bases short and J 3 bases short, with 23 bases between. Germline CDR1 SQVTM, CDR2 ANQGSEA. There are 16 residues in the CDR3. CDR3 DNA: TGCAGCGTTCAACCATCACAGCCAAACGGATACTACGAGCAGTACTTC. Its translation: CSVQPSQPNGYYEQYF.

This chain links TRBV5-1 with TRBJ1-2; 9 nucleotides line up with TRBD1. CDR1 and CDR2 from the germline V gene are SGHRS and YFSETQ. CDR3 length: 14 residues. J was trimmed by 7 bases and V by 0 bases; bases with no gene match: 4. In DNA form, the CDR3 reads TGCGCCAGCAGCTTGGGTGGGACAGGGATTGGCTACACCTTC. This sequence encodes CASSLGGTGIGYTF.

The CDR3 loop is CASSRAGAGANVLTF. The DNA of the CDR3 is TGTGCCAGCAGCCGAGCGGGGGCTGGGGCCAACGTCCTGACTTTC. The chain couples TRBV2 to TRBJ2-6; 8 nucleotides agree with TRBD2. CDR3 size: 15 residues. The germline CDR1 and CDR2 sequences are SNHLY and FYNNEI. V was clipped by 6 bases and J by 2 bases; unmatched bases: 3.